The 19 T cell receptor beta chains reported below all come from one sample, sequenced in a study of blood T cells in healthy people across ages. Then a second PCR, running roughly 7 to 11 cycles, was carried out with a sample-barcoded 5' primer and a J-beta primer mix. MiXCR was run by TCRdb on the 5' RACE reads, yielding one entry per CDR3 protein. The sample holds some 730,000 distinct CDR3 sequences, about 24% seen once. The sample comprised blood. Source of these receptors: a man in his 70s in good health.

This clonotype was picked up many times. V usage is TRBV7-8 and J usage is TRBJ2-5; D not certain. V lost 1 base and J lost 4, with 7 bases in between. CDR3 length equals 13 residues. Germline V gives CDR1 SGHVS, CDR2 FQNEAQ. The CDR3 coding sequence is TGTGCCAGCAGCTTAGTTGGCCGAGAGACCCAGTACTTC. It is translated as CASSLVGRETQYF.

This clonotype was seen only a few times. The rearrangement links TRBV7-2 to TRBJ2-7, with unresolved D. Trimming stripped 1 base from V and 4 bases from J, with 11 bases between. Germline loops: CDR1 SGHTA, CDR2 FQGNSA. There are 14 residues in the CDR3. Here the CDR3 reads CASSLGVAEYEQYF. CDR3 nucleotide sequence: TGTGCCAGCAGCTTAGGTGTGGCGGAGTACGAGCAGTACTTC.

This sequence joins TRBV7-2 and TRBJ2-3, with a tentative D call TRBD2 (5 bases). V lost 1 base, J lost 3 bases, and 14 bases lay in between. Germline V gene sequence: CDR1 SGHTA, CDR2 FQGNSA. The CDR3 is 16 residues long. CDR3 coding DNA: TGTGCCAGCAGCTTAGGGCTCTCGGGGTATACAGATACGCAGTATTTT. As protein: CASSLGLSGYTDTQYF.

The gene calls are TRBV7-9 and TRBJ2-1, with a possible D match to TRBD2 (5 bases). The germline V gene encodes CDR1 SEHNR and CDR2 FQNEAQ (reference sequence). Trimming removed 1 base from V and 7 bases from J, with 14 bases in between. The CDR3 totals 15 residues. The CDR3 sequence: CASSLGTGRGNEQFF. DNA for the CDR3: TGTGCCAGCAGCTTAGGAACGGGAAGAGGGAATGAGCAGTTCTTC.

V and J are TRBV12-3 or TRBV12-4 and TRBJ1-4, with a possible D match to TRBD1 (6 bases). With 3 bases removed from V and 11 bases from J, the gap between germline ends came to 22 bases. The CDR3 has 16 amino acids. The CDR3 region has the DNA TGTGCCAGCAGTTTCCAGGGGCGCGGGGCTGGAGGGAAACTGTTTTTT. The encoded protein is CASSFQGRGAGGKLFF.

The sample holds a few counts of this clonotype. The chain couples TRBV20-1 to TRBJ2-7; no definite D call. V was trimmed by 5 bases and J by 0 bases, leaving 8 bases between them. Germline values: CDR1 DFQATT, CDR2 SNEGSKA (reference sequence). The CDR3 covers 12 residues. The CDR3 DNA is TGCAGTGCTGGATTCAGCTCCTACGAGCAGTACGTC. Amino acids: CSAGFSSYEQYV.

By share, this clonotype ranks as medium-sized. This chain connects TRBV12-3 or TRBV12-4 to TRBJ1-1, with D unresolved. V was cut by 3 bases and J by 10 bases, with 15 bases left in between. The CDR3 totals 13 residues. CDR3 in amino acids: CASSFKGNLGAFF. In DNA form, the CDR3 reads TGTGCCAGCAGTTTTAAGGGAAACCTCGGAGCTTTCTTT.

Note on this clonotype: The germline gene is not matched at one end of the junction; a read error may be the cause. The chain carries TRBV29-1 and TRBJ1-2; D remains ambiguous. Germline V gene sequence: CDR1 SQVTM, CDR2 ANQGSEA. The CDR3 loop spans 12 amino acids. CDR3 sequence: CSVVFRIYGYAF. Written as DNA, the CDR3 is TGCAGCGTTGTTTTCAGGATCTATGGCTACGCCTTC.

V gene TRBV28 combines with J gene TRBJ2-5; no definite D call. Per germline, CDR1 MDHEN and CDR2 SYDVKM. Trimming left V 4 bases short and J 11 bases short, with 17 bases between. The CDR3 is 13 residues long. CDR3: CASSSGTPVEQYF. CDR3 DNA: TGTGCCAGCAGTTCCGGTACTCCCGTGGAGCAGTACTTC.

This clonotype was seen ten or more times. The chain recombines TRBV28 with TRBJ2-7; perhaps D is TRBD1 or TRBD2 (5 bases each). This CDR3 has 15 amino acids. Germline V CDR1 and CDR2: MDHEN, SYDVKM. Between the trimmed V and J ends, which lost 3 bases and 2 bases, there was a span of 14 bases. The CDR3 nucleotides read TGTGCCAGCAGTTTTGGGACCTGGGCTACCTACGAGCAGTACTTC. It codes for CASSFGTWATYEQYF.

This clonotype came up a few times. The genes are TRBV20-1 and TRBJ2-1; 10 positions match TRBD2. The CDR3 has 13 amino acids. V lost 3 bases and J lost 9; bases outside the gene matches: 5. Germline V CDR1 and CDR2: DFQATT, SNEGSKA (reference sequence). The CDR3 nucleotides are TGCAGTGCTAGCAGCGGGGGGGCTATTGAGCAGTTCTTC. As protein: CSASSGGAIEQFF.

CDR3 sequence reads: CSVEDRGRSQVGYEQYV. CDR3 DNA sequence: TGCAGCGTTGAAGATAGAGGCAGATCCCAGGTCGGCTACGAGCAGTACGTC. The rearrangement uses TRBV29-1 and TRBJ2-1; D gene uncertain. The better agreement between TRBJ2-7 and the DNA end casts doubt on the J call. The CDR3 extends over 17 amino acids. CDR1 SQVTM and CDR2 ANQGSEA come from the germline V gene.

The chain employs TRBV12-3 or TRBV12-4 and TRBJ1-5; the match to TRBD1 covers 8 bases. The CDR3 runs 15 residues. J was trimmed by 5 bases and V by 6 bases; bases with no gene match: 9. CDR3 sequence (DNA): TGTGCCAGCAGCCTACAGGGGGTGGGGGATCAGCCCCAGCATTTT. Its translation: CASSLQGVGDQPQHF.

The rearrangement uses TRBV7-2 and TRBJ1-5; tentatively, D is TRBD1 (6 bases). Germline-derived CDR1 and CDR2 are SGHTA and FQGNSA. The ends were cut back, 5 bases at V and 6 bases at J, with 14 bases in the middle. This CDR3 comprises 14 residues. The CDR3 nucleotides are TGTGCCAGCAGCCACCCCATGGACAGTCAGCCCCAGCATTTT. Protein product: CASSHPMDSQPQHF.

The rearrangement joins TRBV5-1 to TRBJ2-3, with D possibly TRBD2 on 7 matching bases. In germline, CDR1 is SGHRS, CDR2 YFSETQ. The CDR3 totals 16 residues. V lost 0 bases and J 2 bases, leaving 13 bases between the germline ends. Here the CDR3 reads CASSLEGGGNTDTQYF. The CDR3 nucleotides read TGCGCCAGCAGCTTGGAGGGAGGGGGAAACACAGATACGCAGTATTTT. Full variable domain (remainder filled in from reference TRBV5-1 and TRBJ2-3): KAGVTQTPRYLIKTRGQQVTLSCSPISGHRSVSWYQQTPGQGLQFLFEYFSETQRNKGNFPGRFSGRQFSNSRSEMNVSTLELGDSALYLCASSLEGGGNTDTQYFGPGTRLTVL.

V and J are TRBV13 and TRBJ1-1, with no clear D. Trimming took off 1 base at V and 5 bases at J, with 5 bases between the two ends. Germline V gene lookup returns CDR1 PRHDT and CDR2 FYEKMQ (reference sequence). CDR3 size: 12 residues. CDR3 amino acids: CASSLDSTEAFF. CDR3 nucleotide sequence: TGTGCCAGCAGCTTAGATAGTACTGAAGCTTTCTTT. The whole variable domain, remainder taken from reference TRBV13 and TRBJ1-1, is AAGVIQSPRHLIKEKRETATLKCYPIPRHDTVYWYQQGPGQDPQFLISFYEKMQSDKGSIPDRFSAQQFSDYHSELNMSSLELGDSALYFCASSLDSTEAFFGQGTRLTVV.

This chain joins TRBV6-5 and TRBJ2-6; unclear D gene. Germline CDR1 is MNHEY and CDR2 is SVGAGI. Trimming took off 0 bases at V and 2 bases at J, with 5 bases between the two ends. The CDR3 extends over 15 amino acids. The CDR3, as DNA: TGTGCCAGCAGTTACTCGATGGCTGGGGCCAACGTCCTGACTTTC. Translation: CASSYSMAGANVLTF.

This clonotype has a handful of counts. This chain connects TRBV4-1 to TRBJ2-7; 7 nucleotides match TRBD2. From germline, CDR1 is MGHRA and CDR2 YSYEKL. Trimming took 5 bases from V and 0 from J; bases not matched to a gene: 1. This CDR3 region has 13 residues. The CDR3 nucleotides read TGCGCCAGCAGCGGGGGGGGCTCCTACGAGCAGTACTTC. Protein sequence: CASSGGGSYEQYF.

The chain has TRBV5-1 and TRBJ2-3; D possibly corresponds to TRBD1 (5 bases). Germline assignment: CDR1 SGHRS and CDR2 YFSETQ. The V and J ends lost 0 bases and 2 bases respectively, with 10 bases between them. The CDR3 is 15 residues long. The CDR3 DNA reads TGCGCCAGCAGCTTGGATGGGGCCCCCACAGATACGCAGTATTTT. It translates to CASSLDGAPTDTQYF.